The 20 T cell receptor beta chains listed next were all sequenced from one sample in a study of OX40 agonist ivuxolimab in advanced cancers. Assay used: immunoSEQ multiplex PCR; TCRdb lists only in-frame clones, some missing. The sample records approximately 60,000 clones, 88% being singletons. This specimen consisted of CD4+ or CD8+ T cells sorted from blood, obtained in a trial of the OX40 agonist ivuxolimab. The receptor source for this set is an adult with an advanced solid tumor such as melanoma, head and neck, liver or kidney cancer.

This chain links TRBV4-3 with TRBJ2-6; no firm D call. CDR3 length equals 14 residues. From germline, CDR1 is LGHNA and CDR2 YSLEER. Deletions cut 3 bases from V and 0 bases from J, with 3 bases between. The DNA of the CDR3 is TGCGCCAGCAGCCACGGCTCTGGGGCCAACGTCCTGACTTTC. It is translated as CASSHGSGANVLTF.

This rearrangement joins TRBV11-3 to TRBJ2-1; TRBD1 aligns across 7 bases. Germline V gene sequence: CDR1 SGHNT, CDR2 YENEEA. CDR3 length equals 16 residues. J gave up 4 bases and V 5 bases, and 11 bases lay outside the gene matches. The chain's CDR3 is CASSNRTGKGYNEQFF. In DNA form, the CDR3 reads TGTGCCAGCAGCAACCGGACAGGAAAGGGGTACAATGAGCAGTTCTTC.

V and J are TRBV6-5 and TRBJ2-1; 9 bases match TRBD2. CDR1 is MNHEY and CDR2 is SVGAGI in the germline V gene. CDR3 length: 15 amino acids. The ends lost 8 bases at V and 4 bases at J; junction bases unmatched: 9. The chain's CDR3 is CASVFASGEYNEQFF. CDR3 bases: TGTGCCAGCGTCTTTGCTAGCGGGGAGTACAATGAGCAGTTCTTC.

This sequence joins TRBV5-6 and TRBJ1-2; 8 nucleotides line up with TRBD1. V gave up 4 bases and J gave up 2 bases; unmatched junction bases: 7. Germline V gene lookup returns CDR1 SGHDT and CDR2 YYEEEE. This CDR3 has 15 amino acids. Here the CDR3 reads CASSLWTGRNYGYTF. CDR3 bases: TGTGCCAGCAGCCTGTGGACAGGGAGAAACTATGGCTACACCTTC.

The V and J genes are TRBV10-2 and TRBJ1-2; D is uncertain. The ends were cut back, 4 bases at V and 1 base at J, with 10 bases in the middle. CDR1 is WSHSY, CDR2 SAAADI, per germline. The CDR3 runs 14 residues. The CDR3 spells CASSGYESNYGYTF. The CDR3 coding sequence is TGCGCCAGCAGTGGTTATGAGAGTAACTATGGCTACACCTTC.

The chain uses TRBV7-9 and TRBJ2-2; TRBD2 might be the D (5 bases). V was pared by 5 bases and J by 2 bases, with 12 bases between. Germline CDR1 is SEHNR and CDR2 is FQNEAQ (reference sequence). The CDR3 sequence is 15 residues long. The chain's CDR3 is CASSTGGVNTGELFF. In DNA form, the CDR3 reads TGTGCCAGCAGCACCGGAGGTGTAAACACCGGGGAGCTGTTTTTT.

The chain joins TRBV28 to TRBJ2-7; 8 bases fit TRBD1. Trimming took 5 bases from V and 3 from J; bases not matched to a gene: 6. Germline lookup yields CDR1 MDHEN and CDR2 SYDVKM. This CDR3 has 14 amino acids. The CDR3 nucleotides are TGTGCCAGCAGTCTGACAGGGGCAGACTACGAGCAGTACTTC. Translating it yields CASSLTGADYEQYF.

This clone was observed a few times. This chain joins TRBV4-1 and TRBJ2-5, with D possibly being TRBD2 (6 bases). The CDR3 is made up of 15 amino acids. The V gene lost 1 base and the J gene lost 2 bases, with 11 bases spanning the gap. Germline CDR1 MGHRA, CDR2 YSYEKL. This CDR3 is CASSQASGVQETQYF. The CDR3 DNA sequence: TGCGCCAGCAGCCAAGCTTCGGGGGTTCAAGAGACCCAGTACTTC.

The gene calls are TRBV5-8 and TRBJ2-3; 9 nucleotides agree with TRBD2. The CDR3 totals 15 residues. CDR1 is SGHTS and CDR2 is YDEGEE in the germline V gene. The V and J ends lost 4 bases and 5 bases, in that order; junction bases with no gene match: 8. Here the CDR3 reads CASSPGLARGDTQYF. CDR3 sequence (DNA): TGTGCCAGCAGCCCGGGACTAGCTAGGGGAGATACGCAGTATTTT.

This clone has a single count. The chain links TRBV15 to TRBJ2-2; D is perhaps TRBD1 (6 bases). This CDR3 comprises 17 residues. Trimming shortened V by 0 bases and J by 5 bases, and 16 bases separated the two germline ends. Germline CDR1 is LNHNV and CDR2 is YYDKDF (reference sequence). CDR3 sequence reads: CATSRDRTGLETGELFF. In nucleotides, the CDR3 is TGTGCCACCAGCAGAGATCGAACAGGGCTCGAAACCGGGGAGCTGTTTTTT. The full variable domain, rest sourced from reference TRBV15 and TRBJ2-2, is DAMVIQNPRYQVTQFGKPVTLSCSQTLNHNVMYWYQQKSSQAPKLLFHYYDKDFNNEADTPDNFQSRRPNTSFCFLDIRSPGLGDTAMYLCATSRDRTGLETGELFFGEGSRLTVL.

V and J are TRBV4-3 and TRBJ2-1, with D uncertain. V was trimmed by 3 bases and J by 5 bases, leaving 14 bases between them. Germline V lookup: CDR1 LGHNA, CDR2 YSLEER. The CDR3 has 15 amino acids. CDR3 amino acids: CASSQGWVTDNEQFF. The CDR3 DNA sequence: TGCGCCAGCAGCCAGGGTTGGGTGACGGACAATGAGCAGTTCTTC.

CDR3 DNA sequence: TGCGCCAGCAGCCAAAGTTGGGGTCAGCCCCAGCATTTT. Its translation is CASSQSWGQPQHF. V usage is TRBV4-1 and J usage is TRBJ1-5; D is ambiguous. CDR1 and CDR2 from the germline V gene are MGHRA and YSYEKL. V was cut by 2 bases and J by 6 bases, with 8 bases left in between. There are 13 residues in the CDR3.

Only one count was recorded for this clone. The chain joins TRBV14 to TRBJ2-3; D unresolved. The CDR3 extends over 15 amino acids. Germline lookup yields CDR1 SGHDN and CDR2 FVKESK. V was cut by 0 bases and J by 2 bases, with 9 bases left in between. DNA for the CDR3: TGTGCCAGCAGCCAAGAGGGCTGGTACACAGATACGCAGTATTTT. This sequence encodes CASSQEGWYTDTQYF.

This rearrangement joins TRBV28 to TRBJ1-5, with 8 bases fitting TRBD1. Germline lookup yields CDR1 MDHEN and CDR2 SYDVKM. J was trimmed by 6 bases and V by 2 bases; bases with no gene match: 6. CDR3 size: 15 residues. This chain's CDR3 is CASSLDPGGFQPQHF. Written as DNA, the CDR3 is TGTGCCAGCAGTTTAGATCCAGGGGGCTTTCAGCCCCAGCATTTT.

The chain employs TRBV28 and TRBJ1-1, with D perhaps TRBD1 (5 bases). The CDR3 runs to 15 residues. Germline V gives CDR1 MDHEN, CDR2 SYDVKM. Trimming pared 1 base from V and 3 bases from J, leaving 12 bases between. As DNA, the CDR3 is TGTGCCAGCAGTTTATACACAGGAATGGACACTGAAGCTTTCTTT. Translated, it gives CASSLYTGMDTEAFF.

The CDR3 coding sequence is TGTGCCAGTAGTATAGTGGGGAGTGCAACTAATGAAAAACTGTTTTTT. Translation: CASSIVGSATNEKLFF. The chain is built from TRBV19 and TRBJ1-4, with D uncertain. CDR1 is LNHDA, CDR2 SQIVND, per germline (reference sequence). CDR3 size: 16 residues. Between the trimmed V and J ends, which lost 1 base and 0 bases, there was a span of 9 bases.

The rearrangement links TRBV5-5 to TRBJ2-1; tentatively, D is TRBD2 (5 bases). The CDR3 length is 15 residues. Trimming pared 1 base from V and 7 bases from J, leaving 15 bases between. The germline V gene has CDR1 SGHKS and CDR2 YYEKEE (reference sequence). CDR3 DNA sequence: TGTGCCAGCAGCTTGAGCGGCCTTTTATTGAATGAGCAGTTCTTC. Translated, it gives CASSLSGLLLNEQFF.

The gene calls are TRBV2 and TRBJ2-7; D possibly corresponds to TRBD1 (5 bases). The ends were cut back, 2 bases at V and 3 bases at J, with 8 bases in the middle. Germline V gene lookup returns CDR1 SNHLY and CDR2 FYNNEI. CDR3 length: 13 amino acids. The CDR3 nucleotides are TGTGCCAGCAGTGAAAGGGGATTCTACGAGCAGTACTTC. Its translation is CASSERGFYEQYF.

CDR3 DNA: TGTGCCAGCAGCGCCTGGGACAGGGAGCAGTACTTC. This codes for CASSAWDREQYF. The chain couples TRBV9 to TRBJ2-7, with 8 bases matching TRBD1. Losses at the gene ends were 3 bases for V and 7 bases for J; bases not matched to a gene: 3. There are 12 residues in the CDR3. Germline assignment: CDR1 SGDLS and CDR2 YYNGEE.

CDR3 in amino acids: CASSEGWSNEQFF. CDR3 in DNA: TGTGCCAGCAGTGAAGGGTGGAGCAATGAGCAGTTCTTC. The chain combines TRBV2 with TRBJ2-1; D remains ambiguous. Trimming took off 1 base at V and 6 bases at J, with 7 bases between the two ends. The CDR3 has 13 residues. Germline V gene lookup returns CDR1 SNHLY and CDR2 FYNNEI.